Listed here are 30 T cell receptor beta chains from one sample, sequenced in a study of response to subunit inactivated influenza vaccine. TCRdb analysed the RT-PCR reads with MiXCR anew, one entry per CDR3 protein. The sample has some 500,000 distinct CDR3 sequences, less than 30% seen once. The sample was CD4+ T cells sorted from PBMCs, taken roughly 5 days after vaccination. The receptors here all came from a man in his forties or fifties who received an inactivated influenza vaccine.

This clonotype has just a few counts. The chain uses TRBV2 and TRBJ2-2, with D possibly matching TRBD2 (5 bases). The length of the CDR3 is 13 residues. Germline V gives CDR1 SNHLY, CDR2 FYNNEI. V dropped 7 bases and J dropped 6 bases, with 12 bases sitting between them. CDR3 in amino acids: CASILARAGELFF. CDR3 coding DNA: TGTGCCAGCATCCTAGCTCGTGCCGGGGAGCTGTTTTTT.

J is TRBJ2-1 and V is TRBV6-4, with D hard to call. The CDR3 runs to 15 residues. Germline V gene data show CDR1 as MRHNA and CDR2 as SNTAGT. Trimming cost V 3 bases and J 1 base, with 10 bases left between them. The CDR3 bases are TGTGCCAGCAGTGATCTCTCTGGTTCCTACAATGAGCAGTTCTTC. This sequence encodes CASSDLSGSYNEQFF.

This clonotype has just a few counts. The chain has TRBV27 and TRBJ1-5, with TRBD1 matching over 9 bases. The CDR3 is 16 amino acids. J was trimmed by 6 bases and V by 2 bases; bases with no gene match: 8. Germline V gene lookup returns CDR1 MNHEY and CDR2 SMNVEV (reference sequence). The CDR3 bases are TGTGCCAGCAGTTTACTCGGACAGGGGAAGGGTCAGCCCCAGCATTTT. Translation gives CASSLLGQGKGQPQHF.

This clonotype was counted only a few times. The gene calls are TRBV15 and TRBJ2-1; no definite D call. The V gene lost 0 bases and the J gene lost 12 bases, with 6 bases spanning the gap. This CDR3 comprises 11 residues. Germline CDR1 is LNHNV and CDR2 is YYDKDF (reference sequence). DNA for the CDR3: TGTGCCACCAGCAGAGATCACGGGCAGTTCTTC. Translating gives CATSRDHGQFF.

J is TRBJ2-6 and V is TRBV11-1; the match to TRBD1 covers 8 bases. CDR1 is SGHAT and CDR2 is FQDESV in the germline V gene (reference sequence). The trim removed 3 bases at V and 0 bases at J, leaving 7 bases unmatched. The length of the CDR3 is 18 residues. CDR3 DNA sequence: TGTGCCAGCAGCTTTCGGACAGGGTCAAACTCTGGGGCCAACGTCCTGACTTTC. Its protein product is CASSFRTGSNSGANVLTF.

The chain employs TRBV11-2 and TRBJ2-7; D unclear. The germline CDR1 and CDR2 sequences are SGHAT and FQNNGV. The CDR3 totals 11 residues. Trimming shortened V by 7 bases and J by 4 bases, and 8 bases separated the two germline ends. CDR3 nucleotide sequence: TGTGCCAGCACTAGTACATACGAGCAGTACTTC. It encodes CASTSTYEQYF.

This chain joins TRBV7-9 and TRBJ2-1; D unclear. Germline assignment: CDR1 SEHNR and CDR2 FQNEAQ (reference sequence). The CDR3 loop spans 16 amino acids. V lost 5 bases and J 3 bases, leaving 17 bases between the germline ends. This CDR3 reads CASSPAKRVIYNEQFF. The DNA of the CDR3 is TGTGCCAGCAGCCCCGCTAAACGGGTGATCTACAATGAGCAGTTCTTC. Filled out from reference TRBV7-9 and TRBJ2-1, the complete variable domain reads DTGVSQNPRHKITKRGQNVTFRCDPISEHNRLYWYRQTLGQGPEFLTYFQNEAQLEKSRLLSDRFSAERPKGSFSTLEIQRTEQGDSAMYLCASSPAKRVIYNEQFFGPGTRLTVL.

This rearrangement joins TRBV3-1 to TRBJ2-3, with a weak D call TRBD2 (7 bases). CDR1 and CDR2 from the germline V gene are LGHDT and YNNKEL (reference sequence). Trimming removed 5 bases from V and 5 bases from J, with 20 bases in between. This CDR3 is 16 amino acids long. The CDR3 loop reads CASSSFGGAYVDTQYF. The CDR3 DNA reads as TGTGCCAGCAGCTCCTTTGGGGGGGCGTACGTAGATACGCAGTATTTT.

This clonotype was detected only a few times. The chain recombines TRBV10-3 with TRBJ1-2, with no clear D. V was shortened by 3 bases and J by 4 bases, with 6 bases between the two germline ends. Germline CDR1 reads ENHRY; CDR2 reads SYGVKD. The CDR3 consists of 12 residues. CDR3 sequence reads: CAISESSYGYTF. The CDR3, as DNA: TGTGCCATCAGTGAAAGCAGCTATGGCTACACCTTC.

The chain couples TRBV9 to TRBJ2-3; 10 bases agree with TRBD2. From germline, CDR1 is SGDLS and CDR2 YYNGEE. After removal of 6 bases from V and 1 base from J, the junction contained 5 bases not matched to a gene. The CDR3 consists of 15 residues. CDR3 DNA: TGTGCCAGCACCTGGACTAGCGGACGCACAGATACGCAGTATTTT. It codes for CASTWTSGRTDTQYF.

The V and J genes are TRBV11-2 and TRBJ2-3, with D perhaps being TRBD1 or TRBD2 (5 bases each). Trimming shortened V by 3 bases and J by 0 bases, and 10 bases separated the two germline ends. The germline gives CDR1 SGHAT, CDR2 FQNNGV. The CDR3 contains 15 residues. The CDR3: CASSFSGRSTDTQYF. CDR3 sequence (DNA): TGTGCCAGCAGCTTTTCGGGACGGAGCACAGATACGCAGTATTTT.

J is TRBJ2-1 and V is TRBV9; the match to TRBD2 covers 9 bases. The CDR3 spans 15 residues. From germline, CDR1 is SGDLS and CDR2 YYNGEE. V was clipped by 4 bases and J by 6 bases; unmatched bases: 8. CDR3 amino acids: CASSFRTSASNEQFF. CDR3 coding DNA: TGTGCCAGCAGCTTCCGGACTAGCGCAAGCAATGAGCAGTTCTTC.

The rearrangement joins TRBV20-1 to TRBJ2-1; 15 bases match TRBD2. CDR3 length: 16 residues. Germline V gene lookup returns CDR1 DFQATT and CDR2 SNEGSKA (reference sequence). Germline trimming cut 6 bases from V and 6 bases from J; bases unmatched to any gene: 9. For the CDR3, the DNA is TGCAGTGCGAGGACTAGCGGGAGGGCCTGGACCAATGAGCAGTTCTTC. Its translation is CSARTSGRAWTNEQFF.

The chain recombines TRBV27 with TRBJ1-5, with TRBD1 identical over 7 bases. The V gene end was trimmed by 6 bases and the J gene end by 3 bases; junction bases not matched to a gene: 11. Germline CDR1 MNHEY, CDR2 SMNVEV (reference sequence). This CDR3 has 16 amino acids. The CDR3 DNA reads TGTGCCAGCAGCCCTGTACTACAGGGGTTCAATCAGCCCCAGCATTTT. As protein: CASSPVLQGFNQPQHF.

CDR3 coding DNA: TGTGCCAGCAGCCTTAATGACCAGAATGAGCAGTTCTTC. This encodes CASSLNDQNEQFF. The V call is TRBV7-9, the J call TRBJ2-1; D gene unclear. V lost 5 bases and J lost 7, with 12 bases in between. The V gene's germline CDR1 is SEHNR and CDR2 FQNEAQ (reference sequence). The CDR3 totals 13 residues. The full variable domain, completed using reference TRBV7-9 and TRBJ2-1, is DTGVSQNPRHKITKRGQNVTFRCDPISEHNRLYWYRQTLGQGPEFLTYFQNEAQLEKSRLLSDRFSAERPKGSFSTLEIQRTEQGDSAMYLCASSLNDQNEQFFGPGTRLTVL.

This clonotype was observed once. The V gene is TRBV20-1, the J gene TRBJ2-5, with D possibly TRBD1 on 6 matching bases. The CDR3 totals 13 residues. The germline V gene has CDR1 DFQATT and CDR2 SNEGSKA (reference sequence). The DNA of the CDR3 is TGCGGACCTAGCCCGGGACACAGCAAGACCCAGTACTTC. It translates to CGPSPGHSKTQYF.

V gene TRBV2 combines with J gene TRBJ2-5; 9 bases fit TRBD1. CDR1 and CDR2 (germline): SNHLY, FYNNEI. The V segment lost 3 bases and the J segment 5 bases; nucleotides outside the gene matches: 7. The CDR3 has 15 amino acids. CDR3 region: CASSDATGGGETQYF. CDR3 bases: TGTGCCAGCAGTGACGCGACAGGGGGAGGGGAGACCCAGTACTTC.

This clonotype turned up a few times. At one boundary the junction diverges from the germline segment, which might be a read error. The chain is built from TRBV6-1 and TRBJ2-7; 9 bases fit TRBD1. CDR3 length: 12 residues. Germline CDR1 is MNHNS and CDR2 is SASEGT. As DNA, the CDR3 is TGTGCCAGCAGTGAGCAAACAGGGGGCTTAGACTTC. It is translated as CASSEQTGGLDF.

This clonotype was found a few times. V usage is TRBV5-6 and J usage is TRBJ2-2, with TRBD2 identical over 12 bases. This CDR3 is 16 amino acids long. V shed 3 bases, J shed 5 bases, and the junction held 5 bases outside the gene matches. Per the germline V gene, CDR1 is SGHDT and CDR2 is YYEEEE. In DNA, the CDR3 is TGTGCCAGCAGCTCGACTAGCGGGAGAGGGACCGGGGAGCTGTTTTTT. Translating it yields CASSSTSGRGTGELFF.

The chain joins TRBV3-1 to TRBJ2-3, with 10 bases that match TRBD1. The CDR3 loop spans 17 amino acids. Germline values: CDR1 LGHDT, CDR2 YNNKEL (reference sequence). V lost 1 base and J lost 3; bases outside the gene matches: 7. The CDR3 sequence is CASSQGQGQGGTDTQYF. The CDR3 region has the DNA TGTGCCAGCAGCCAAGGGCAAGGACAGGGGGGTACAGATACGCAGTATTTT.

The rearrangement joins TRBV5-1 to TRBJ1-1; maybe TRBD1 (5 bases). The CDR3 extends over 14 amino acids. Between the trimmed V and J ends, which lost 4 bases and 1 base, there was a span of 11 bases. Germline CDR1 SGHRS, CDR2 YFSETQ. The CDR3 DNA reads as TGCGCCAGCAGCGGGACGGCGGGGAACACTGAAGCTTTCTTT. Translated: CASSGTAGNTEAFF.

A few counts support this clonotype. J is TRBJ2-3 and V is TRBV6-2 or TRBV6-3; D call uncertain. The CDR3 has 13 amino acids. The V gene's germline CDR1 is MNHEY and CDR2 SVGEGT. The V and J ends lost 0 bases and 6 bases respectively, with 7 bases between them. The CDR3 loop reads CASSYSSKDTQYF. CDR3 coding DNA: TGTGCCAGCAGTTACTCCTCTAAGGATACGCAGTATTTT.

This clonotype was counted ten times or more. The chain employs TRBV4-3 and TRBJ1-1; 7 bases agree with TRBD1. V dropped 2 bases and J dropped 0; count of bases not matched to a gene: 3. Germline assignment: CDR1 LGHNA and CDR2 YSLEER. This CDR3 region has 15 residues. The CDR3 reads CASSQLTGMNTEAFF. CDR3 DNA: TGCGCCAGCAGCCAACTGACAGGGATGAACACTGAAGCTTTCTTT.

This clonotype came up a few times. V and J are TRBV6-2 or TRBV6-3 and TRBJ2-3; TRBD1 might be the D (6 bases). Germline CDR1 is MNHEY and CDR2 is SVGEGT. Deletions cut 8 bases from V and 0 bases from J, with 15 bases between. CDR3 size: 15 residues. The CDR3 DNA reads TGTGCCAGCCAGCCTACAGGGATAAGCACAGATACGCAGTATTTT. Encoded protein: CASQPTGISTDTQYF.

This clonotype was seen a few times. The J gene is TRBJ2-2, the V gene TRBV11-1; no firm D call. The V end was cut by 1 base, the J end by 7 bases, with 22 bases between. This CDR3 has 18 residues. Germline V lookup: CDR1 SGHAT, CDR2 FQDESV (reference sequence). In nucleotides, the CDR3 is TGTGCCAGCAGCTTAGGGGTGGACGCCCAAGAAGGAGTCGGGGAGCTGTTTTTT. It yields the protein CASSLGVDAQEGVGELFF.

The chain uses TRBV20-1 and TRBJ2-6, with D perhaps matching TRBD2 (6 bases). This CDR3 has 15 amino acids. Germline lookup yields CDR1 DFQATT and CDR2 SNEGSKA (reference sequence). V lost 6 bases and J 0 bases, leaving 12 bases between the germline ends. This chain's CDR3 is CSATGENSGANVLTF. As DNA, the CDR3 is TGCAGTGCGACGGGAGAAAACTCTGGGGCCAACGTCCTGACTTTC.

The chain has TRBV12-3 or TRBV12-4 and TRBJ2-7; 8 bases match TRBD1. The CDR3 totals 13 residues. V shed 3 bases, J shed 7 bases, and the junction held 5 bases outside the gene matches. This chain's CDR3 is CASSFRRQGEQYF. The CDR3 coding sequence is TGTGCCAGCAGTTTTCGTAGACAGGGGGAGCAGTACTTC.

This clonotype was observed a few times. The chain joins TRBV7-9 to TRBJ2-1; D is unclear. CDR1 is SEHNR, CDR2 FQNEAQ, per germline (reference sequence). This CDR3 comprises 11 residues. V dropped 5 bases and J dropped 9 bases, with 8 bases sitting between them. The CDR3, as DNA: TGTGCCAGCAGCCGGAGTGCTGAGCAGTTCTTC. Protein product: CASSRSAEQFF.

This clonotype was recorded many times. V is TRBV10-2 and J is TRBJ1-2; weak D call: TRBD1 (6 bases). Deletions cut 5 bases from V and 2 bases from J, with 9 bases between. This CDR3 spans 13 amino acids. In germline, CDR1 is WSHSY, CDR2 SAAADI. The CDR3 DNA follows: TGCGCCAGCAGTTTAACAGGGAACTATGGCTACACCTTC. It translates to CASSLTGNYGYTF.

The CDR3 loop is CASSLVQGFYEQYF. The CDR3 DNA reads as TGTGCCAGCAGCTTGGTCCAGGGTTTCTACGAGCAGTACTTC. The rearrangement links TRBV5-6 to TRBJ2-7; tentatively, D is TRBD1 (5 bases). V gave up 0 bases and J gave up 3 bases, with 10 bases separating them. The CDR3 has 14 amino acids. The germline CDR1 and CDR2 sequences are SGHDT and YYEEEE.